The 25 T cell receptor beta chains reported below all come from one sample, sequenced in a study of shared clonotypes between healthy human individuals. Sequencing used immunoSEQ multiplex PCR; TCRdb keeps in-frame clones, though not all of them. Seen here are about 1.1 million clones, 70% to 80% observed once, and the top ten hold roughly 0.57%. The sequenced material came from memory CD4+ T cells from PBMCs. Subset in this sample: CD45RA-negative fraction. Every receptor here comes from a man younger than 30 in good health. Some clones in this sample may be carry-over from other donors' samples.

V gene TRBV9 combines with J gene TRBJ2-1, with 8 bases matching TRBD2. J was trimmed by 4 bases and V by 0 bases; bases with no gene match: 12. CDR3 length: 18 amino acids. Germline V gene lookup returns CDR1 SGDLS and CDR2 YYNGEE. In nucleotides, the CDR3 is TGTGCCAGCAGCGTAGAGGCGGCTAGCGGGCCCCCATACAATGAGCAGTTCTTC. This gives the protein CASSVEAASGPPYNEQFF.

DNA of the CDR3: TGTGCCAGCAGCCTTACTAGCGGGAGGGCCCTAGGGAAGTTCTTC. Amino acids: CASSLTSGRALGKFF. The rearrangement links TRBV28 to TRBJ2-1; 13 nucleotides match TRBD2. Trimming took 6 bases from V and 14 from J; bases not matched to a gene: 13. This CDR3 spans 15 amino acids. Germline CDR1 MDHEN, CDR2 SYDVKM.

The gene calls are TRBV28 and TRBJ2-3; D uncertain. The V gene lost 6 bases and the J gene lost 2 bases, with 6 bases spanning the gap. CDR1 and CDR2 (germline): MDHEN, SYDVKM. This CDR3 spans 12 amino acids. The CDR3 nucleotides read TGTGCCAGCAGCGTCCTCACAGATACGCAGTATTTT. As protein: CASSVLTDTQYF.

On this clone itself: A much larger clone sits a single nucleotide away, making a read error possible. This chain uses TRBV7-9 with TRBJ1-2; possible D gene TRBD1, 5 bases. This CDR3 has 17 amino acids. V lost 4 bases and J 6 bases, leaving 24 bases between the germline ends. Per germline, CDR1 SEHNR and CDR2 FQNEAQ (reference sequence). CDR3 loop: CASSSTGRGGSSDGYTF. The CDR3 DNA reads TGTGCCAGCAGCTCCACGGGGCGCGGAGGAAGTAGTGATGGCTACACCTTC.

In its sample, this clone was seen many times. The gene calls are TRBV9 and TRBJ1-2, with TRBD1 matching over 7 bases. CDR3 length: 16 amino acids. V dropped 0 bases and J dropped 8; count of bases not matched to a gene: 13. Germline V CDR1 and CDR2: SGDLS, YYNGEE. CDR3 nucleotides: TGTGCCAGCAGCGTAGCCCCGACAGGGCCGGCTCAAGGCTACACCTTC. It specifies CASSVAPTGPAQGYTF.

The CDR3: CASNRDYQETQYF. CDR3 bases: TGTGCCAGCAACCGGGACTACCAAGAGACCCAGTACTTC. V gene TRBV6-1 combines with J gene TRBJ2-5; possible D gene TRBD2, 6 bases. Germline V lookup: CDR1 MNHNS, CDR2 SASEGT. V dropped 7 bases and J dropped 0 bases, with 9 bases sitting between them. There are 13 residues in the CDR3.

In this sample, this clone turned up once. V usage is TRBV18 and J usage is TRBJ2-6; D is perhaps TRBD1 (5 bases). This CDR3 spans 15 amino acids. Germline values: CDR1 KGHSH, CDR2 LQKENI. V lost 4 bases and J lost 3, with 10 bases in between. This CDR3 reads CASSQGPGGANVLTF. The CDR3, as DNA: TGTGCCAGCTCACAGGGGCCGGGTGGGGCCAACGTCCTGACTTTC.

This chain links TRBV5-1 with TRBJ2-7, with 11 bases that match TRBD2. J gave up 3 bases and V 4 bases, and 6 bases lay outside the gene matches. Per germline, CDR1 SGHRS and CDR2 YFSETQ. The CDR3 covers 15 residues. This chain's CDR3 is CASSPEGTSGYEQYF. CDR3 nucleotides: TGCGCCAGCAGCCCGGAGGGGACTAGCGGCTACGAGCAGTACTTC.

This chain joins TRBV5-4 and TRBJ2-5, with D unclear. Trimming removed 1 base at V and 2 bases at J, with 9 bases between. Per germline, CDR1 SGHNT and CDR2 YYREEE (reference sequence). This CDR3 has 14 amino acids. The CDR3 spells CASSLQLGQETQYF. In DNA, the CDR3 is TGTGCCAGCAGCTTGCAATTGGGGCAAGAGACCCAGTACTTC. Complete variable domain (other parts from reference TRBV5-4 and TRBJ2-5): ETGVTQSPTHLIKTRGQQVTLRCSSQSGHNTVSWYQQALGQGPQFIFQYYREEENGRGNFPPRFSGLQFPNYSSELNVNALELDDSALYLCASSLQLGQETQYFGPGTRLLVL.

V usage is TRBV5-6 and J usage is TRBJ2-7; D perhaps matches TRBD2 (6 bases). Trimming took off 4 bases at V and 3 bases at J, with 17 bases between the two ends. There are 15 residues in the CDR3. Per germline, CDR1 SGHDT and CDR2 YYEEEE. The CDR3 sequence is CASSQFGVAVYEQYF. CDR3 nucleotide sequence: TGTGCCAGCAGCCAATTCGGGGTAGCGGTCTACGAGCAGTACTTC.

J is TRBJ2-1 and V is TRBV5-1, with 8 bases identical to TRBD1. This CDR3 is built from 16 residues. Germline CDR1 reads SGHRS; CDR2 reads YFSETQ. V dropped 4 bases and J dropped 3; count of bases not matched to a gene: 9. The CDR3 loop reads CASSETPGQVYNEQFF. In DNA form, the CDR3 reads TGCGCCAGCAGCGAAACTCCGGGACAGGTCTACAATGAGCAGTTCTTC.

The chain carries TRBV6-5 and TRBJ2-1, with 10 nucleotides matching TRBD2. The CDR3 is 13 amino acids. V was pared by 11 bases and J by 6 bases, with 7 bases of the junction left unmatched. The germline V gene encodes CDR1 MNHEY and CDR2 SVGAGI. CDR3 region: CACTLAGGNEQFF. The DNA of the CDR3 is TGTGCCTGTACATTAGCGGGAGGCAATGAGCAGTTCTTC.

This clone has a handful of counts. The chain recombines TRBV2 with TRBJ1-5; 9 nucleotides align to TRBD1. The ends lost 6 bases at V and 4 bases at J; junction bases unmatched: 7. This CDR3 comprises 15 residues. Germline loops: CDR1 SNHLY, CDR2 FYNNEI. DNA of the CDR3: TGTGCCAGCAGGAGCAGGACAGGGGCTAATCAGCCCCAGCATTTT. Translating it yields CASRSRTGANQPQHF.

The V and J genes are TRBV7-9 and TRBJ2-1; D might be TRBD2 (5 bases). Trimming took 8 bases from V and 5 from J, leaving 16 bases between them. This CDR3 is built from 14 residues. Germline assignment: CDR1 SEHNR and CDR2 FQNEAQ (reference sequence). CDR3 amino acids: CASAPGIHNNEQFF. The CDR3 coding sequence is TGTGCCAGCGCCCCGGGGATCCACAACAATGAGCAGTTCTTC.

The chain links TRBV5-8 to TRBJ1-5; no clear D gene. V dropped 2 bases and J dropped 2 bases, with 8 bases sitting between them. Germline loops: CDR1 SGHTS, CDR2 YDEGEE. CDR3 length equals 14 residues. CDR3 amino acids: CASSLRVGNQPQHF. CDR3 sequence (DNA): TGTGCCAGCAGCTTACGAGTCGGCAATCAGCCCCAGCATTTT. Using reference TRBV5-8 and TRBJ1-5 for the parts outside the CDR3, the full variable domain is EAGVTQSPTHLIKTRGQQATLRCSPISGHTSVYWYQQALGLGLQFLLWYDEGEERNRGNFPPRFSGRQFPNYSSELNVNALELEDSALYLCASSLRVGNQPQHFGDGTRLSIL.

This clone was seen a handful of times. The chain couples TRBV6-5 to TRBJ2-7; D may correspond to TRBD1 or TRBD2 (5 bases each). V lost 0 bases and J 8 bases, leaving 14 bases between the germline ends. Germline CDR1 is MNHEY and CDR2 is SVGAGI. This CDR3 spans 14 amino acids. The CDR3, as DNA: TGTGCCAGCAGTTACTCTGGGGGACCTACGAAGCAGTACTTC. This sequence encodes CASSYSGGPTKQYF.

The chain has TRBV6-5 and TRBJ2-7; 12 bases line up with TRBD2. The CDR3 is 14 amino acids. The germline gives CDR1 MNHEY, CDR2 SVGAGI. Trimming at V came to 3 bases and at J to 7 bases, leaving 4 bases not matched to a gene. CDR3 residues: CASSYLTSGSEQYF. CDR3 nucleotide sequence: TGTGCCAGCAGTTATCTGACTAGCGGGAGTGAGCAGTACTTC.

This sequence joins TRBV9 and TRBJ2-4, with D possibly TRBD1 on 6 matching bases. Germline assignment: CDR1 SGDLS and CDR2 YYNGEE. Trimming shortened V by 4 bases and J by 2 bases, and 10 bases separated the two germline ends. The CDR3 consists of 14 residues. The CDR3 nucleotides read TGTGCCAGCAGCCCAGGGGTTACCAAAAACATTCAGTACTTC. Amino acid sequence: CASSPGVTKNIQYF.

This clone appeared a single time. The genes are TRBV5-6 and TRBJ2-4; 7 bases map to TRBD2. Trimming cost V 4 bases and J 4 bases; bases outside gene matches: 5. This CDR3 region has 14 residues. Germline-derived CDR1 and CDR2 are SGHDT and YYEEEE. CDR3 sequence (DNA): TGTGCCAGCAGCAAAGGACTAGAGAAAAACATTCAGTACTTC. Encoded protein: CASSKGLEKNIQYF.

The chain links TRBV10-3 to TRBJ2-6; D is ambiguous. There are 14 residues in the CDR3. Germline CDR1 reads ENHRY; CDR2 reads SYGVKD. V was shortened by 6 bases and J by 3 bases, with 9 bases between the two germline ends. For the CDR3, the DNA is TGTGCCATCAGAGTGGGCATTGGGGCCAACGTCCTGACTTTC. Its translation: CAIRVGIGANVLTF.

J is TRBJ2-3 and V is TRBV5-1, with TRBD2 matching 9 bases. CDR1 and CDR2 from the germline V gene are SGHRS and YFSETQ. V shed 4 bases and J 7 bases; nucleotides not matched to a gene: 7. This CDR3 region has 14 residues. The CDR3 loop reads CASSDGTSLNTQYF. CDR3 nucleotide sequence: TGCGCCAGCAGCGATGGGACTAGCCTGAATACGCAGTATTTT.

This rearrangement joins TRBV5-1 to TRBJ2-5, with 9 positions matching TRBD2. The CDR3 consists of 16 residues. The trim removed 5 bases at V and 1 base at J, leaving 9 bases unmatched. CDR1 is SGHRS and CDR2 is YFSETQ in the germline V gene. The CDR3 loop reads CASSLLASGTQETQYF. The CDR3 DNA reads TGCGCCAGCAGTCTGTTGGCTAGCGGGACCCAAGAGACCCAGTACTTC.

The J gene is TRBJ1-2, the V gene TRBV9; D possibly corresponds to TRBD1 (5 bases). V gave up 4 bases and J gave up 5 bases, with 15 bases separating them. The CDR3 spans 14 residues. The V gene's germline CDR1 is SGDLS and CDR2 YYNGEE. The DNA for the CDR3 is TGTGCCAGCAGCCCGGCGGGGCTTGGGTATGGCTACACCTTC. The encoded protein is CASSPAGLGYGYTF.

Here the CDR3 DNA reads TGCGCCAGCAGCTTGGTCGCCGTTAATTATGGCTACACCTTC. It is translated as CASSLVAVNYGYTF. This sequence joins TRBV5-1 and TRBJ1-2; D gene ambiguous. This CDR3 region has 14 residues. Trimming removed 0 bases from V and 5 bases from J, with 11 bases in between. The germline V gene encodes CDR1 SGHRS and CDR2 YFSETQ. The full variable domain, its missing parts supplied by reference TRBV5-1 and TRBJ1-2, is KAGVTQTPRYLIKTRGQQVTLSCSPISGHRSVSWYQQTPGQGLQFLFEYFSETQRNKGNFPGRFSGRQFSNSRSEMNVSTLELGDSALYLCASSLVAVNYGYTFGSGTRLTVV.

The V call is TRBV13, the J call TRBJ2-3; 10 bases agree with TRBD2. V shed 4 bases and J 0 bases; nucleotides not matched to a gene: 4. Germline values: CDR1 PRHDT, CDR2 FYEKMQ (reference sequence). The CDR3 extends over 16 amino acids. The CDR3 coding sequence is TGTGCCAGCAGCTCTAGCGGGAGCCGTAGCACAGATACGCAGTATTTT. This gives the protein CASSSSGSRSTDTQYF.